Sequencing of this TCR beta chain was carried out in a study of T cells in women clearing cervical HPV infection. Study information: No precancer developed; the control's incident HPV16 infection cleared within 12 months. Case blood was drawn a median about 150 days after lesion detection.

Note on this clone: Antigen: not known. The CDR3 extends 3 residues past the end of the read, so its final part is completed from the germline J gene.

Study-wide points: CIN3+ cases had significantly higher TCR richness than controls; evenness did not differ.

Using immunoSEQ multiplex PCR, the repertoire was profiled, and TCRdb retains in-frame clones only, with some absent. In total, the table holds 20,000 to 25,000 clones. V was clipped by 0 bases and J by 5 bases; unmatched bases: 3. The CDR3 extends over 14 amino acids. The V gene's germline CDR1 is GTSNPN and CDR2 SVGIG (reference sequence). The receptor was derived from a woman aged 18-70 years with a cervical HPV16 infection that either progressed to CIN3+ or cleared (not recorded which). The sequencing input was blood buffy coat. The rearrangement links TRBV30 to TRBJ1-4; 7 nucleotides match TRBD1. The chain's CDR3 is CAWSVGQLNEKLFF. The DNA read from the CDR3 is TGTGCCTGGAGTGTGGGACAGCTAAATGAAAAA.